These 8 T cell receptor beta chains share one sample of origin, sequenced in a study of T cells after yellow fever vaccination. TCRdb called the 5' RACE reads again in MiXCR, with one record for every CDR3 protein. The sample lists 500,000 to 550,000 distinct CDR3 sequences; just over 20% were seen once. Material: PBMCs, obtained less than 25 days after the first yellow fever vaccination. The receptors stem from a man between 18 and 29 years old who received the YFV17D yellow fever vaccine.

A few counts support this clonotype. The CDR3 DNA reads TGTGCCTGGAGTGTAACAGCCGATAGCCCCCTCCACTTT. Protein: CAWSVTADSPLHF. The rearrangement links TRBV30 to TRBJ1-6; D is unclear. V shed 0 bases and J shed 13 bases, with 13 bases lying between them. The CDR3 totals 13 residues. CDR1 is GTSNPN and CDR2 is SVGIG in the germline V gene (reference sequence).

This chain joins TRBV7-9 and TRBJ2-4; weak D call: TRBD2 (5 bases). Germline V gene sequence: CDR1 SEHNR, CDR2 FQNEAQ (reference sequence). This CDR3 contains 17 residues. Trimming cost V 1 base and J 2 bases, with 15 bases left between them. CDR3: CASSLVEFSGTKNIQYF. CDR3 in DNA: TGTGCCAGCAGCTTAGTGGAGTTCTCCGGGACCAAAAACATTCAGTACTTC.

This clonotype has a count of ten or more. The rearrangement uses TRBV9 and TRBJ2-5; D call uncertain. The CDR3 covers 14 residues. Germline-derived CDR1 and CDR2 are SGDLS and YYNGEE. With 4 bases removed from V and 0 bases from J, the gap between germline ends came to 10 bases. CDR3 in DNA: TGTGCCAGCAGCCCCCGCGAGTACCAAGAGACCCAGTACTTC. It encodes CASSPREYQETQYF.

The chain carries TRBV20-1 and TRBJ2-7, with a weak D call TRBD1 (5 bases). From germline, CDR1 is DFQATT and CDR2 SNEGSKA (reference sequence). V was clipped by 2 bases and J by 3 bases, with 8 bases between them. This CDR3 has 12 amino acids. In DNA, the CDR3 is TGCAGTGCTAGAAAGACAGACTACGAGCAGTACTTC. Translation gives CSARKTDYEQYF.

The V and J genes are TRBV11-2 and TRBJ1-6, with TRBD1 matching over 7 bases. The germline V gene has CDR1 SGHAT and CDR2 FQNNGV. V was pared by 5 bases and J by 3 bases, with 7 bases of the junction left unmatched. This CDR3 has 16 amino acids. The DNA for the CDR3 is TGTGCCAGCAGCCCCAGGGGGGGCAACTATAATTCACCCCTCCACTTT. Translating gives CASSPRGGNYNSPLHF.

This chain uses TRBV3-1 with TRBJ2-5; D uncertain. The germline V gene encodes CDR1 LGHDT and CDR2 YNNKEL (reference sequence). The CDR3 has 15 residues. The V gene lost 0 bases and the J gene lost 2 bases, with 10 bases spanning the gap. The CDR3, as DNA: TGTGCCAGCAGCCAAGAGATCCTGCAACAAGAGACCCAGTACTTC. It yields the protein CASSQEILQQETQYF.

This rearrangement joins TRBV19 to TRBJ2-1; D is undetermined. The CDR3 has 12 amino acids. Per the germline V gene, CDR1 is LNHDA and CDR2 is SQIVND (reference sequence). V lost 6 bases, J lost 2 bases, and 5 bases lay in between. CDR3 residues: CASSIPYNEQFF. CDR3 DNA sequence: TGTGCCAGTAGCATTCCCTACAATGAGCAGTTCTTC. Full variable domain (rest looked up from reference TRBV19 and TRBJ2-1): DGGITQSPKYLFRKEGQNVTLSCEQNLNHDAMYWYRQDPGQGLRLIYYSQIVNDFQKGDIAEGYSVSREKKESFPLTVTSAQKNPTAFYLCASSIPYNEQFFGPGTRLTVL.

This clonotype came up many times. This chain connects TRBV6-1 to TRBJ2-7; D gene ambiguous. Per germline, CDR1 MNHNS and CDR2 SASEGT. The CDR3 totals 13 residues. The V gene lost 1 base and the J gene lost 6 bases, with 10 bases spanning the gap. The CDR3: CASSEGAVLEQYV. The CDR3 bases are TGTGCCAGCAGTGAAGGGGCAGTCCTCGAGCAGTACGTC.